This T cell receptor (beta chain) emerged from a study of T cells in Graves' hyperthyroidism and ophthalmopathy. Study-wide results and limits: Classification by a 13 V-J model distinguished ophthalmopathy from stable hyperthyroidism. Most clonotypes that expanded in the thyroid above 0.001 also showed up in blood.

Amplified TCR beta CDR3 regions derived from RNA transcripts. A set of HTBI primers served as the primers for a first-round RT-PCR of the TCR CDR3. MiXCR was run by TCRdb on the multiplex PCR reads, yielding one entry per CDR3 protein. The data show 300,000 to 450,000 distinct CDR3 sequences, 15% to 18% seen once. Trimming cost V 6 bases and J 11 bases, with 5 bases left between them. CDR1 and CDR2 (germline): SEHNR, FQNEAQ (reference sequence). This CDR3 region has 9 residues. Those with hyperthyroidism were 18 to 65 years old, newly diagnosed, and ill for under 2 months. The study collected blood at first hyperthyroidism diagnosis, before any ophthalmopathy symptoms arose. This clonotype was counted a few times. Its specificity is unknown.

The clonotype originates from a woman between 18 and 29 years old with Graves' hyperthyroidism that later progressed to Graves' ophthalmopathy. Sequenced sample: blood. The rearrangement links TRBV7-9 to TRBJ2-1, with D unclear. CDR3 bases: TGTGCCAGCAGTCCCCAGCAGTTCTTC. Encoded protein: CASSPQQFF.